This TCR beta chain was captured by sequencing in a study of blood T cell repertoires in COVID-19. Study background: T cells, B-cell-depleted T cells, or PBMCs provided the cDNA or gDNA that served as material.

Per the study methods: Reference gene primer amplification yielded estimated nucleated cell counts. Some clones are missing from TCRdb's copy, which holds only in-frame ones; the method was immunoSEQ multiplex PCR. The V and J calls and the clone size are those of that table, but D and trimming were determined from the DNA. Seen here are about 60,000 clones, around 80% observed once, and the top ten hold more than 7.5%. Germline lookup yields CDR1 SEHNR and CDR2 FQNEAQ (reference sequence). Between the trimmed V and J ends, which lost 2 bases and 1 base, there was a span of 3 bases. The CDR3 loop spans 12 amino acids. A few counts support this clone.

This TCR was sampled from an elderly woman with acute or convalescent COVID-19. The chain couples TRBV7-9 to TRBJ2-7; D not resolved. Sample: peripheral blood. Here the CDR3 DNA reads TGTGCCAGCAGCTTATCTTCCTACGAGCAGTACTTC. Its protein product is CASSLSSYEQYF. The entire variable domain, with the rest obtained from reference TRBV7-9 and TRBJ2-7, is as follows: DTGVSQNPRHKITKRGQNVTFRCDPISEHNRLYWYRQTLGQGPEFLTYFQNEAQLEKSRLLSDRFSAERPKGSFSTLEIQRTEQGDSAMYLCASSLSSYEQYFGPGTRLTVT.